The rows below give T cell receptor beta chains drawn from one sample of a study of technical replicates of blood from a handful of donors. Some clones are missing from TCRdb's copy, which holds only in-frame ones; the method was immunoSEQ multiplex PCR. The sample gives about 79,000 clones, approximately 94% of which show up once; under 0.3% is in the top ten. Sample: T cells isolated from PBMCs. The receptors were sampled from a human donor in good health. Each CDR3 is given with its conserved first and last residue. The D gene is left open where the match is weak. Size is omitted from some rows. Given values are once, few, many or a class for expanded clones.

v_call: TRBV19; d_call: .; clone_size: .; j_call: TRBJ1-2; cdr3_nt: TGTGCCAGTCAGAAACAGGGTTCACATGGCTACACCTTC; cdr3_aa: CASQKQGSHGYTF
v_call: TRBV28; d_call: TRBD2; clone_size: .; j_call: TRBJ2-7; cdr3_nt: TGTGCCAGCAGTTTATTACTAGCGGGACCCCACGAGCAGTACTTC; cdr3_aa: CASSLLLAGPHEQYF
v_call: TRBV6-5; d_call: .; clone_size: .; j_call: TRBJ2-1; cdr3_nt: TGTGCCAGCAGTTACAATTACGGGGAGCAGTTCTTC; cdr3_aa: CASSYNYGEQFF
v_call: TRBV18; d_call: .; clone_size: .; j_call: TRBJ1-4; cdr3_nt: TGTGCCAGCTCACCCCACCCCCAGGACTACCCCCTCTTTGAAAAACTGTTTTTT; cdr3_aa: CASSPHPQDYPLFEKLFF
v_call: TRBV15; d_call: .; clone_size: .; j_call: TRBJ2-7; cdr3_nt: TGTGCCACCAGCAGAGATAAAGACAGTTCCTACGAGCAGTACTTC; cdr3_aa: CATSRDKDSSYEQYF
v_call: TRBV27; d_call: .; clone_size: .; j_call: TRBJ2-7; cdr3_nt: TGTGCCAGCAGTTTGCGGGACAGCCCCTACGAGCAGTACTTC; cdr3_aa: CASSLRDSPYEQYF
v_call: TRBV19; d_call: TRBD2; clone_size: .; j_call: TRBJ2-7; cdr3_nt: TGTGCCAGTAGTGGGAGAGCGGGACCCTACGAGCAGTACTTC; cdr3_aa: CASSGRAGPYEQYF
v_call: TRBV4-1; d_call: TRBD1; clone_size: .; j_call: TRBJ1-2; cdr3_nt: TGCGCCAGCAGCCGACCGGGACAGGACGGGGGCTACACCTTC; cdr3_aa: CASSRPGQDGGYTF
v_call: TRBV7-9; d_call: TRBD1; clone_size: .; j_call: TRBJ2-5; cdr3_nt: TGTGCCAGCAGCTCAGGACAGGGGGCCGGGGAGACCCAGTACTTC; cdr3_aa: CASSSGQGAGETQYF
v_call: TRBV7-9; d_call: .; clone_size: .; j_call: TRBJ1-3; cdr3_nt: TGTGCCAGCAGCTCCCATACCGTGGGGCTTGGAAACACCATATATTTT; cdr3_aa: CASSSHTVGLGNTIYF
v_call: TRBV4-1; d_call: TRBD1; clone_size: .; j_call: TRBJ1-2; cdr3_nt: TGCGCCAGCAGCCAAGTCGAAGGGGGCGACTATGGCTACACCTTC; cdr3_aa: CASSQVEGGDYGYTF
v_call: TRBV4-1; d_call: TRBD2; clone_size: .; j_call: TRBJ2-7; cdr3_nt: TGCGCCAGCAGCCAAGATAAGGGGACTAGTCTATCCTACGAGCAGTACTTC; cdr3_aa: CASSQDKGTSLSYEQYF
v_call: TRBV5-1; d_call: TRBD1; clone_size: .; j_call: TRBJ2-5; cdr3_nt: TGCGCCAGCGCTAGAGGGGGCGCAGAGACCCAGTACTTC; cdr3_aa: CASARGGAETQYF
v_call: TRBV12-5; d_call: TRBD1; clone_size: once; j_call: TRBJ1-2; cdr3_nt: TGTGCTAGTGGTTTGGCAGGGGGCGCATTAACGGTAGCTAACTATGGCTACACCTTC; cdr3_aa: CASGLAGGALTVANYGYTF
v_call: TRBV29-1; d_call: .; clone_size: once; j_call: TRBJ1-1; cdr3_nt: TGCAGCGGCGGGGGGGGAATGAACACTGAAGCTTTCTTT; cdr3_aa: CSGGGGMNTEAFF
v_call: TRBV28; d_call: .; clone_size: .; j_call: TRBJ1-2; cdr3_nt: TGTGCCAGCAGTAGACTTAACTATGGCTACACCTTC; cdr3_aa: CASSRLNYGYTF
v_call: TRBV7-9; d_call: .; clone_size: .; j_call: TRBJ1-1; cdr3_nt: TGTGCCAGCACCCCGGGGGGTGAAGCTTTCTTT; cdr3_aa: CASTPGGEAFF